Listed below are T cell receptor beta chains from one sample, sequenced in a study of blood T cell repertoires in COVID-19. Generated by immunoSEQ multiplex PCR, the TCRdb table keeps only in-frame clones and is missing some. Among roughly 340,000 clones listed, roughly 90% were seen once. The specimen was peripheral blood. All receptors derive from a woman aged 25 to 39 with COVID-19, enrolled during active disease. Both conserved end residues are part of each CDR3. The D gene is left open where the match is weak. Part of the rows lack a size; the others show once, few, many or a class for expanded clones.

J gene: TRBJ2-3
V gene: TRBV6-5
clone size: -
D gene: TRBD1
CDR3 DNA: TGTGCCAGCAGTCGACAGGGGTCAGATACGCAGTATTTT
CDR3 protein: CASSRQGSDTQYF

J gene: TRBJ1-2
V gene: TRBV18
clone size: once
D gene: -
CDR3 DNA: TGTGCCAGCTCACCCTCCGACAGGACGACTAACTATGGCTACACCTTC
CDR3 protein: CASSPSDRTTNYGYTF

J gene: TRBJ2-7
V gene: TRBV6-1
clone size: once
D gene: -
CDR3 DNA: TGTGCCAGCAGTGAACCTCAGGGTGGTATCTACGAGCAGTACTTC
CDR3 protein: CASSEPQGGIYEQYF

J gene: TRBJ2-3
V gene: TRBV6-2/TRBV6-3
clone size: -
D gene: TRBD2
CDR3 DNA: TGTGCCAGCAGTTTCCTAGCGGGGGTAGATACGCAGTATTTT
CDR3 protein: CASSFLAGVDTQYF

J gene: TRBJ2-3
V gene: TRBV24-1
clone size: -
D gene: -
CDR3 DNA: TGTGCCACCAGTGATTCCCAGGGCGTCACAGATACGCAGTATTTT
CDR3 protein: CATSDSQGVTDTQYF

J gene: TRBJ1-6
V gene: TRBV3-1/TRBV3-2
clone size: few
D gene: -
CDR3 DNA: TGTGCCAGCAGCCAATGGGGGGAGGACTCACCCCTCCACTTT
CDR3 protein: CASSQWGEDSPLHF

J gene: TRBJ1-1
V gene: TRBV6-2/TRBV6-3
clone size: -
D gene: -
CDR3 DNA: TGTGCCAGCAGTAACAAAGGGGCCGGTCATATCATGAACACTGAAGCTTTCTTT
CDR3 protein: CASSNKGAGHIMNTEAFF

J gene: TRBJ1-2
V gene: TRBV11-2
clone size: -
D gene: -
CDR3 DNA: TGTGCCAGCAGCTACTCCCGGGATTATGGCTACACCTTC
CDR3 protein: CASSYSRDYGYTF

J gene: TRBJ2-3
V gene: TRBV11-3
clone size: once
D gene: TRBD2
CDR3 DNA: TGTGCCAGCAGCAAAGGACTAGCGGCTAGCACAGATACGCAGTATTTT
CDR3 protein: CASSKGLAASTDTQYF

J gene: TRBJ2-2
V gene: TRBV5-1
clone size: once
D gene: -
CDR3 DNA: TGCGCCAGCAGCTTGGATGTGGCGGGTTCGACCGGGGAGCTGTTTTTT
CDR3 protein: CASSLDVAGSTGELFF

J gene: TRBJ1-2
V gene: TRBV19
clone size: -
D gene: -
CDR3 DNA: TGTGCCAGTAGTATTCTGCGACAGCCTCACTATGGCTACACCTTC
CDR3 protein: CASSILRQPHYGYTF

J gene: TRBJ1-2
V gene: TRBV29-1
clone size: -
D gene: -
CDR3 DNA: TGCAGCGTTGAAGATCAAAGAGCGTATGGCTACACCTTC
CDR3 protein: CSVEDQRAYGYTF

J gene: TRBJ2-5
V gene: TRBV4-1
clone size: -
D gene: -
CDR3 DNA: TGCGCCAGCAGCCAAGAGACAGGTGCTTTTACCCAGTACTTC
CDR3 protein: CASSQETGAFTQYF

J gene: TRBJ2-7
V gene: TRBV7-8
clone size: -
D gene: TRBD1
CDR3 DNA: TGTGCCAGCAGCTTAGGGACAGGGTTAGTGGGAGAGCAGTACTTC
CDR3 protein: CASSLGTGLVGEQYF

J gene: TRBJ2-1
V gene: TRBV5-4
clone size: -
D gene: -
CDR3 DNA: TGTGCCAGCAGCTCGCCGACTAGTTTCTCCTACAATGAGCAGTTCTTC
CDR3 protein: CASSSPTSFSYNEQFF

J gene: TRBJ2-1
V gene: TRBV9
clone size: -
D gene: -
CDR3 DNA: TGTGCCAGCAGCGTAGCGGGAACCTACAATGAGCAGTTCTTC
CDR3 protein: CASSVAGTYNEQFF

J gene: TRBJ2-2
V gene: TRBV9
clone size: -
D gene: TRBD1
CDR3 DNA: TGTGCCAGCGAAGGATCACAGGGGGCTGGCGGGGAGCTGTTTTTT
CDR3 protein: CASEGSQGAGGELFF

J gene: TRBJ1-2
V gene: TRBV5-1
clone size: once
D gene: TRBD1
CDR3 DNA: TGCGCCAGCAGCTTGGAAACAGGGGATGGCTACACCTTC
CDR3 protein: CASSLETGDGYTF

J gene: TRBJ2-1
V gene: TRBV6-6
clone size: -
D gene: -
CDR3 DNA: TGTGCCAGCAGTTATAGTCAATTTGTCTACAATGAGCAGTTCTTC
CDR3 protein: CASSYSQFVYNEQFF

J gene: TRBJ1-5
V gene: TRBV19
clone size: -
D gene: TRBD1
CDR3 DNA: TGTGCCAGTTCGCCGGGACAGGGGCCCCCGAGTCAGCCCCAGCATTTT
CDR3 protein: CASSPGQGPPSQPQHF

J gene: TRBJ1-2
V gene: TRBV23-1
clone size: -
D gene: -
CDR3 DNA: TGCGCCAGCAGTCAATCGATGGGTGTGAGGGCGATTGGAAACTATGGCTACACCTTC
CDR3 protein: CASSQSMGVRAIGNYGYTF

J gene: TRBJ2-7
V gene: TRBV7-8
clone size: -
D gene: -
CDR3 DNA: TGTGCCAGCAGACCGAGGGGGGGGGACCTCTCCTACGAGCAGTACTTC
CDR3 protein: CASRPRGGDLSYEQYF

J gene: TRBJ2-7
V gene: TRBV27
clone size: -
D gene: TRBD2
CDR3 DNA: TGTGCCAGTACTTACGGGGGGGCGGGGGGCGAGCAGTACTTC
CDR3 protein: CASTYGGAGGEQYF

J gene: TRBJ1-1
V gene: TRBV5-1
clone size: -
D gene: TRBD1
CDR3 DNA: TGCGCCAGCAGCTTAAGGACAGGGGGCGCAGGCACTGAAGCTTTCTTT
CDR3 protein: CASSLRTGGAGTEAFF

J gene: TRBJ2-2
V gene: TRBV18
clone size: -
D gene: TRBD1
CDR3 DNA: TGTGCCAGCTCGCCACAGGGGGCCGGGAACACCGGGGAGCTGTTTTTT
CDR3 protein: CASSPQGAGNTGELFF

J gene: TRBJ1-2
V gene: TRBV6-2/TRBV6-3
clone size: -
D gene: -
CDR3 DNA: TGTGCCAGCAGTTGGGGGGACTCTAACTATGGCTACACCTTC
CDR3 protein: CASSWGDSNYGYTF

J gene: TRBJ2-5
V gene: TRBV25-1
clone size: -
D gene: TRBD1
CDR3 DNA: TGTGCCAGCAGTGAAAAGAGGACAGGCCAAGAGACCCAGTACTTC
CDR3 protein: CASSEKRTGQETQYF

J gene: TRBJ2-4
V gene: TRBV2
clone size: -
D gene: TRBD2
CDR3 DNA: TGTGCCAGCAGCCGGCTAGCGGGAGATAGAAACATTCAGTACTTC
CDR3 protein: CASSRLAGDRNIQYF

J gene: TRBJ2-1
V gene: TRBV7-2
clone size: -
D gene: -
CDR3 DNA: TGTGCCAGCAGCTTACAGGGTCTCAATGAGCAGTTCTTC
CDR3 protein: CASSLQGLNEQFF

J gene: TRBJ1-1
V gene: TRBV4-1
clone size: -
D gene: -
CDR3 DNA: TGCGCCAGCAGCCATCTGGCAGGCTCTGCCGAAGCTTTCTTT
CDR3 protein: CASSHLAGSAEAFF

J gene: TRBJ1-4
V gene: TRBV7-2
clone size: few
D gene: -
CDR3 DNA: TGTGCCAGCAGCCAGACAGCAACTAATGAAAAACTGTTTTTT
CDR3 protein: CASSQTATNEKLFF

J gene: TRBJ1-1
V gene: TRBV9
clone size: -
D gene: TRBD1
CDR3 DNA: TGTGCCAGCAACCCGACAGGGTACCGGGACACTGAAGCTTTCTTT
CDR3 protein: CASNPTGYRDTEAFF

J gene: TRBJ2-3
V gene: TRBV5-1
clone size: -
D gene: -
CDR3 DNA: TGCGCCAGCAGCTTGAATAAAAGAAGGGGTCCCAACCTGGAGACAGATACGCAGTATTTT
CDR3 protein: CASSLNKRRGPNLETDTQYF

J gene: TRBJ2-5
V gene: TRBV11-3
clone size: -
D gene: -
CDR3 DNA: TGTGCCAGCAGCAGCCCGGGACAAATAGAGACCCAGTACTTC
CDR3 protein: CASSSPGQIETQYF

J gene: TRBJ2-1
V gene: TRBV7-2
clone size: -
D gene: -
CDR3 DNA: TGTGCCAGCAGCTTGAGGCGTAGAGATGAGCAGTTCTTC
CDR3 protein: CASSLRRRDEQFF

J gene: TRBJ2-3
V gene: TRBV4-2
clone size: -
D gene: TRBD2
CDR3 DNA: TGTGCCAGCAGCCAAGAGCTAGCGGGGGGCACAGATACGCAGTATTTT
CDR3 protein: CASSQELAGGTDTQYF

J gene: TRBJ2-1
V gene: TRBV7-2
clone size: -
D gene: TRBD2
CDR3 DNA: TGTGCCAGCAGCTTATCGCTTCCCTCTAGCGGGAATGGCTACAATGAGCAGTTCTTC
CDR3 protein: CASSLSLPSSGNGYNEQFF

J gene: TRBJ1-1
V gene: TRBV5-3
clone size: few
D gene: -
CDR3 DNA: TGTGCCAGAAGCTTGGGACAGCGCCCGAGCACTGAAGCTTTCTTT
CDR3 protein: CARSLGQRPSTEAFF

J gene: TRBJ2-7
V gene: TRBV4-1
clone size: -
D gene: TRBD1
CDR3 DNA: TGCGCCAGCAGCCAAGAGGGGCCCCGACAGGGTGGTAAGCAGTACTTC
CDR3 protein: CASSQEGPRQGGKQYF

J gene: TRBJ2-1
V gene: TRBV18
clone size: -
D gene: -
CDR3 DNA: TGTGCCAGCTCACCCGAGAGAGCTGAGCAGTTCTTC
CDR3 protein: CASSPERAEQFF

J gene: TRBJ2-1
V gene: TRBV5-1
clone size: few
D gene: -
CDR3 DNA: TGCGCCAGCAGCCTACAACCGACCGGGGGCTCCTACAATGAGCAGTTCTTC
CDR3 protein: CASSLQPTGGSYNEQFF

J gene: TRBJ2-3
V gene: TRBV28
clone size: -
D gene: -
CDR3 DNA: TGTGCCAGCAGTTTGGGGAAGGGAGGGACAAAACCTAGCACAGATACGCAGTATTTT
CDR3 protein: CASSLGKGGTKPSTDTQYF

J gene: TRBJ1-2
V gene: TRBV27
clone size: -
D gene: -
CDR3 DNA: TGTGCCAGCAGTCCTACGGGAAAGGGCTATGGCTACACCTTC
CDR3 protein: CASSPTGKGYGYTF

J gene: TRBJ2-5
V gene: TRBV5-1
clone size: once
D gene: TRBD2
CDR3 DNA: TGCGCCAGCAGCCGAGGCCGACTAGCGGGCCCCCCAGAGACCCAGTACTTC
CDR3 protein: CASSRGRLAGPPETQYF

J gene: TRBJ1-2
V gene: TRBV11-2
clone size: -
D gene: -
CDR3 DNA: TGTGCCAGCGGTTCCCTCAGACAGGCGAATAACTATGGCTACACCTTC
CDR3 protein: CASGSLRQANNYGYTF